Listed here are 28 T cell receptor beta chains from one sample, sequenced in a study of T cell repertoires and HLA-DP antigens. Their antigens are not known. The assay was immunoSEQ multiplex PCR, and TCRdb's table has in-frame clones only and misses some. This sample has around 100,000 clones, with 85% to 95% found just once. The sample comprised CD4+ T cells from PBMCs. The receptors here all came from a woman aged 18-29 years in good health and CMV-seronegative.

This clone was observed once. V gene TRBV2 combines with J gene TRBJ2-7; D unresolved. The ends were cut back, 6 bases at V and 3 bases at J, with 9 bases in the middle. CDR1 is SNHLY, CDR2 FYNNEI, per germline. This CDR3 region has 12 residues. The CDR3 reads CASRGNDYEQYF. CDR3 DNA sequence: TGTGCCAGCAGAGGAAACGACTACGAGCAGTACTTC. Complete variable domain (other parts from reference TRBV2 and TRBJ2-7): EPEVTQTPSHQVTQMGQEVILRCVPISNHLYFYWYRQILGQKVEFLVSFYNNEISEKSEIFDDQFSVERPDGSNFTLKIRSTKLEDSAMYFCASRGNDYEQYFGPGTRLTVT.

The rearrangement uses TRBV5-1 and TRBJ2-1; the match to TRBD2 covers 10 bases. Looked up from germline, CDR1 is SGHRS and CDR2 is YFSETQ. V lost 1 base and J lost 8; bases outside the gene matches: 9. This CDR3 contains 16 residues. Here the CDR3 DNA reads TGCGCCAGCAGCTTGCCGCCGGCTAGCGGGAGCCATGAGCAGTTCTTC. Translation gives CASSLPPASGSHEQFF.

The V call is TRBV5-1, the J call TRBJ2-1; D unresolved. The CDR3 spans 14 residues. The V gene lost 1 base and the J gene lost 0 bases, with 5 bases spanning the gap. Germline V gene data show CDR1 as SGHRS and CDR2 as YFSETQ. CDR3 protein: CASSLLISYNEQFF. CDR3 nucleotides: TGCGCCAGCAGCTTGTTAATCTCCTACAATGAGCAGTTCTTC.

V gene TRBV7-2 combines with J gene TRBJ2-5; D assignment may be TRBD1 or TRBD2 (5 bases each). Trimming stripped 5 bases from V and 5 bases from J, with 12 bases between. The CDR3 is 13 amino acids. The germline CDR1 and CDR2 sequences are SGHTA and FQGNSA. The CDR3 sequence is CASSPRGTETQYF. CDR3 coding DNA: TGTGCCAGCAGCCCGAGGGGAACGGAGACCCAGTACTTC.

The J gene is TRBJ1-1, the V gene TRBV7-9, with 8 bases that match TRBD1. With V trimmed by 5 bases and J by 1 base, 3 bases remained unmatched. Germline lookup yields CDR1 SEHNR and CDR2 FQNEAQ (reference sequence). The CDR3 has 14 residues. The CDR3 DNA reads TGTGCCAGCAGCCTCGGACAGGGGAACACTGAAGCTTTCTTT. Residues: CASSLGQGNTEAFF. Full variable domain (rest looked up from reference TRBV7-9 and TRBJ1-1): DTGVSQNPRHKITKRGQNVTFRCDPISEHNRLYWYRQTLGQGPEFLTYFQNEAQLEKSRLLSDRFSAERPKGSFSTLEIQRTEQGDSAMYLCASSLGQGNTEAFFGQGTRLTVV.

The CDR3: CASSQGGGQGGNQPQHF. The DNA for the CDR3 is TGTGCCAGCAGCCAAGGAGGGGGACAAGGGGGCAATCAGCCCCAGCATTTT. This chain connects TRBV4-2 to TRBJ1-5; tentative D call: TRBD1 (6 bases). V was pared by 1 base and J by 2 bases, with 15 bases between. Germline V gene data show CDR1 as LGHNA and CDR2 as YNFKEQ. The CDR3 runs to 17 residues.

This chain links TRBV5-4 with TRBJ2-7, with 7 bases aligning to TRBD2. The CDR3 consists of 15 residues. The J segment lost 0 bases and the V segment lost 3 bases, leaving 6 bases of the junction unmatched. CDR1 is SGHNT and CDR2 is YYREEE in the germline V gene (reference sequence). The CDR3 here is CASSWGGSSSYEQYF. The CDR3 DNA follows: TGTGCCAGCAGCTGGGGGGGTTCTAGCTCCTACGAGCAGTACTTC.

The genes are TRBV9 and TRBJ2-1, with unresolved D. Trimming shortened V by 2 bases and J by 2 bases, and 11 bases separated the two germline ends. Per germline, CDR1 SGDLS and CDR2 YYNGEE. The CDR3 runs 15 residues. In nucleotides, the CDR3 is TGTGCCAGCAGCGTCACCGGGTCCCCCTACAATGAGCAGTTCTTC. Translation gives CASSVTGSPYNEQFF.

J is TRBJ1-1 and V is TRBV6-5, with D maybe TRBD1 (5 bases). The CDR3 is made up of 14 amino acids. Germline CDR1 and CDR2: MNHEY and SVGAGI. V dropped 0 bases and J dropped 4 bases, with 9 bases sitting between them. CDR3 amino acids: CASSYSPGITEAFF. CDR3 coding DNA: TGTGCCAGCAGTTACTCTCCAGGGATCACTGAAGCTTTCTTT.

The V and J genes are TRBV5-6 and TRBJ2-4; 9 bases match TRBD1. This CDR3 comprises 14 residues. Germline loops: CDR1 SGHDT, CDR2 YYEEEE. J was trimmed by 6 bases and V by 4 bases; bases with no gene match: 5. The CDR3 loop is CASSPGTGRNIQYF. The CDR3 DNA reads as TGTGCCAGCAGCCCAGGGACAGGGAGAAACATTCAGTACTTC.

The rearrangement joins TRBV2 to TRBJ2-5, with D maybe TRBD1 (6 bases). V was pared by 8 bases and J by 5 bases, with 18 bases between. This CDR3 is 14 amino acids long. Germline CDR1 and CDR2: SNHLY and FYNNEI. The CDR3 region is CASRPTRGLETQYF. The DNA for the CDR3 is TGTGCCAGCCGGCCCACTAGGGGGTTGGAGACCCAGTACTTC.

This clone has just one count. V is TRBV28 and J is TRBJ2-7; D not resolved. This CDR3 is built from 11 residues. Germline CDR1 and CDR2: MDHEN and SYDVKM. Trimming pared 7 bases from V and 4 bases from J, leaving 8 bases between. CDR3 nucleotide sequence: TGTGCCAGCAACTCCCAGTACGAGCAGTACTTC. Translation: CASNSQYEQYF.

The J gene is TRBJ2-5, the V gene TRBV12-2; TRBD1, the table's D call, lacks a check against the DNA. TRBV12-2 is a pseudogene locus. This CDR3 contains 14 residues. In nucleotides, the CDR3 is TGTGCAAGTCGCTTAGAGGTCAGGGAAGAGACCCAGTACTTC. Translated, it gives CASRLEVREETQYF.

The rearrangement joins TRBV6-1 to TRBJ1-4; tentative D call: TRBD1 (6 bases). V was cut by 3 bases and J by 7 bases, with 12 bases left in between. Germline CDR1 MNHNS, CDR2 SASEGT. The CDR3 runs 14 residues. The chain's CDR3 is CASSDWGGGEKLFF. The CDR3 DNA is TGTGCCAGCAGTGATTGGGGGGGCGGTGAAAAACTGTTTTTT.

Comments on this clone: The sample carries other DNA sequences with the same CDR3. V is TRBV5-4 and J is TRBJ1-1; TRBD1 matches 7 bases. J was trimmed by 0 bases and V by 3 bases; bases with no gene match: 2. Looked up from germline, CDR1 is SGHNT and CDR2 is YYREEE (reference sequence). There are 14 residues in the CDR3. The CDR3 loop reads CASSSGQMNTEAFF. CDR3 bases: TGTGCCAGCAGCTCGGGACAGATGAACACTGAAGCTTTCTTT. The complete variable domain, with remaining parts taken from reference TRBV5-4 and TRBJ1-1, reads ETGVTQSPTHLIKTRGQQVTLRCSSQSGHNTVSWYQQALGQGPQFIFQYYREEENGRGNFPPRFSGLQFPNYSSELNVNALELDDSALYLCASSSGQMNTEAFFGQGTRLTVV.

This chain's CDR3 is CASSLSSAGATEAFF. The CDR3 coding sequence is TGTGCCAGCAGTTTGTCTTCCGCCGGGGCCACTGAAGCTTTCTTT. The chain uses TRBV28 and TRBJ1-1; D is perhaps TRBD1 (5 bases). The length of the CDR3 is 15 residues. The germline V gene has CDR1 MDHEN and CDR2 SYDVKM. Trimming pared 3 bases from V and 4 bases from J, leaving 15 bases between.

This chain joins TRBV6-4 and TRBJ2-1, with D unresolved. This CDR3 spans 15 amino acids. V lost 6 bases to trimming and J lost 9 bases, with 21 bases between them. CDR1 MRHNA and CDR2 SNTAGT come from the germline V gene. The CDR3 here is CASSPLVLECSEQFF. In DNA form, the CDR3 reads TGTGCCAGCAGCCCCCTAGTCCTAGAATGCAGTGAGCAGTTCTTC.

V gene TRBV18 combines with J gene TRBJ2-5, with no clear D. V gave up 1 base and J gave up 5 bases, with 11 bases separating them. There are 14 residues in the CDR3. Germline CDR1 and CDR2: KGHSH and LQKENI. The CDR3 protein is CASSPLGSSETQYF. CDR3 sequence (DNA): TGTGCCAGCTCACCACTCGGATCATCGGAGACCCAGTACTTC.

The chain has TRBV15 and TRBJ2-7, with D tentatively TRBD1 (5 bases). Germline CDR1 reads LNHNV; CDR2 reads YYDKDF (reference sequence). V lost 3 bases to trimming and J lost 2 bases, with 14 bases between them. The CDR3 spans 15 residues. The CDR3: CATSRARTQTYEQYF. For the CDR3, the DNA is TGTGCCACCAGCAGGGCAAGGACACAGACCTACGAGCAGTACTTC. Full variable domain (missing parts from reference TRBV15 and TRBJ2-7): DAMVIQNPRYQVTQFGKPVTLSCSQTLNHNVMYWYQQKSSQAPKLLFHYYDKDFNNEADTPDNFQSRRPNTSFCFLDIRSPGLGDTAMYLCATSRARTQTYEQYFGPGTRLTVT.

The rearrangement joins TRBV28 to TRBJ1-1; 8 bases agree with TRBD1. After removal of 3 bases from V and 5 bases from J, the junction contained 17 bases not matched to a gene. The length of the CDR3 is 18 residues. Germline values: CDR1 MDHEN, CDR2 SYDVKM. CDR3 coding DNA: TGTGCCAGCAGTTTTAGGCCCGGGGCAGGGGGCACGAGGACTGAAGCTTTCTTT. Translation: CASSFRPGAGGTRTEAFF.

CDR3 bases: TGTGCCCTAAAGGGGGCAGGAAGTCAAGATACGCAGTATTTT. It is translated as CALKGAGSQDTQYF. V gene TRBV5-4 combines with J gene TRBJ2-3; TRBD1 matches 7 bases. Germline CDR1 reads SGHNT; CDR2 reads YYREEE (reference sequence). J gave up 5 bases and V 10 bases, and 13 bases lay outside the gene matches. The CDR3 is made up of 14 amino acids. Full variable domain (missing parts from reference TRBV5-4 and TRBJ2-3): ETGVTQSPTHLIKTRGQQVTLRCSSQSGHNTVSWYQQALGQGPQFIFQYYREEENGRGNFPPRFSGLQFPNYSSELNVNALELDDSALYLCALKGAGSQDTQYFGPGTRLTVL.

The genes are TRBV13 and TRBJ2-7, with D perhaps matching TRBD1 (6 bases). This CDR3 has 15 amino acids. The germline CDR1 and CDR2 sequences are PRHDT and FYEKMQ (reference sequence). Deletions cut 5 bases from V and 3 bases from J, with 17 bases between. CDR3 sequence reads: CASSPRTDRRYEQYF. CDR3 bases: TGTGCCAGCAGCCCTCGGACAGACCGTCGCTACGAGCAGTACTTC.

The chain joins TRBV7-9 to TRBJ2-6; TRBD1 matches 7 bases. The length of the CDR3 is 18 residues. In germline, CDR1 is SEHNR, CDR2 FQNEAQ (reference sequence). The V segment lost 4 bases and the J segment 0 bases; nucleotides outside the gene matches: 9. CDR3 sequence: CASSSRRDRISGANVLTF. CDR3 nucleotides: TGTGCCAGCAGCTCCCGTCGGGACAGAATCTCTGGGGCCAACGTCCTGACTTTC.

V gene TRBV6-1 combines with J gene TRBJ2-1, with 7 bases fitting TRBD2. The CDR3 covers 14 residues. The V segment lost 6 bases and the J segment 7 bases; nucleotides outside the gene matches: 9. CDR1 and CDR2 from the germline V gene are MNHNS and SASEGT. The CDR3 sequence: CASRYGRGRNEQFF. CDR3 coding DNA: TGTGCCAGCAGATACGGGCGGGGGAGGAATGAGCAGTTCTTC.

J is TRBJ1-3 and V is TRBV30; D possibly corresponds to TRBD1 (6 bases). The CDR3 loop spans 13 amino acids. With 4 bases removed from V and 3 bases from J, the gap between germline ends came to 10 bases. Germline V CDR1 and CDR2: GTSNPN, SVGIG (reference sequence). CDR3: CAWKSRGGNTIYF. The DNA of the CDR3 is TGTGCCTGGAAATCCAGGGGTGGAAACACCATATATTTT.

V gene TRBV7-2 combines with J gene TRBJ1-2; 12 nucleotides align to TRBD1. CDR1 SGHTA and CDR2 FQGNSA come from the germline V gene. V gave up 4 bases and J gave up 4 bases; unmatched junction bases: 7. This CDR3 comprises 16 residues. CDR3 nucleotide sequence: TGTGCCAGCAGCTCCGCCGGGACAGGGGGCCCCTATGGCTACACCTTC. Amino acid sequence: CASSSAGTGGPYGYTF.

This rearrangement joins TRBV28 to TRBJ1-3; no firm D call. This CDR3 has 14 amino acids. Germline values: CDR1 MDHEN, CDR2 SYDVKM. The V end was cut by 3 bases, the J end by 4 bases, with 10 bases between. DNA of the CDR3: TGTGCCAGCAGTTTGAGGGTGTCCGGAAACACCATATATTTT. This sequence encodes CASSLRVSGNTIYF.

The rearrangement joins TRBV6-1 to TRBJ1-2; 7 bases align to TRBD1. V gave up 5 bases and J gave up 5 bases; unmatched junction bases: 5. The germline CDR1 and CDR2 sequences are MNHNS and SASEGT. The CDR3 totals 13 residues. The CDR3 region is CASSLEGAYGYTF. CDR3 nucleotides: TGTGCCAGCAGTCTCGAGGGGGCTTATGGCTACACCTTC.